The rows below give T cell receptor beta chains drawn from one sample of a study of Ad26.COV2.S vaccination and SARS-CoV-2 variants. Method: immunoSEQ multiplex PCR; TCRdb's copy keeps in-frame clones and lacks some. The sample includes under 600,000 clones, roughly nine tenths of them seen just once. The sample was peripheral blood, taken in a trial of Ad26.COV2.S vaccine versus placebo. Every receptor here comes from a person aged 18-60 years who received the Ad26.COV2.S COVID-19 vaccine or a placebo. Both conserved end residues are part of each CDR3. Fields, in order: J gene, clone size, V gene, D gene, CDR3 protein, CDR3 DNA. D genes are given only for firm matches. Clone size is given for some rows only: seen once, a few or many times, or a class if the clone is expanded.

J: TRBJ2-2
size: NA
V: TRBV13
D: NA
CDR3: CASSLEQGNTGELFF
DNA: TGTGCCAGCAGCTTAGAACAGGGGAACACCGGGGAGCTGTTTTTT

J: TRBJ2-1
size: NA
V: TRBV12-5
D: TRBD2
CDR3: CASGKGTSGYNEQFF
DNA: TGTGCTAGTGGAAAAGGGACTAGCGGCTACAATGAGCAGTTCTTC

J: TRBJ2-7
size: NA
V: TRBV6-5
D: NA
CDR3: CASRAGDEQYF
DNA: TGTGCCAGCAGGGCAGGGGACGAGCAGTACTTC

J: TRBJ1-1
size: NA
V: TRBV5-1
D: TRBD1
CDR3: CASSSGQTNTEAFF
DNA: TGCGCCAGCAGCTCGGGACAGACGAACACTGAAGCTTTCTTT

J: TRBJ2-1
size: NA
V: TRBV18
D: NA
CDR3: CASSPPLSSFVEQFF
DNA: TGTGCCAGCTCACCACCGCTATCTAGCTTCGTTGAGCAGTTCTTC

J: TRBJ1-2
size: NA
V: TRBV5-4
D: NA
CDR3: CASSFQLSYGYTF
DNA: TGTGCCAGCAGCTTCCAATTGAGCTATGGCTACACCTTC

J: TRBJ2-7
size: NA
V: TRBV11-2
D: TRBD2
CDR3: CASSPSGGAYEQYF
DNA: TGTGCCAGCAGTCCTAGCGGGGGCGCCTACGAGCAGTACTTC

J: TRBJ2-2
size: NA
V: TRBV19
D: TRBD1
CDR3: CASSTPGTGVKNTGELFF
DNA: TGTGCCAGTAGTACCCCCGGGACAGGGGTGAAGAACACCGGGGAGCTGTTTTTT

J: TRBJ2-1
size: NA
V: TRBV29-1
D: NA
CDR3: CSADKRGYYNEQFF
DNA: TGCAGCGCGGATAAGAGAGGGTACTACAATGAGCAGTTCTTC

J: TRBJ1-1
size: NA
V: TRBV9
D: NA
CDR3: CASSVNQGGTEAFF
DNA: TGTGCCAGCAGCGTAAATCAGGGCGGAACTGAAGCTTTCTTT

J: TRBJ1-2
size: few
V: TRBV5-6
D: TRBD1
CDR3: CASSPRGGQGNYGYTF
DNA: TGTGCCAGCAGCCCCCGTGGGGGACAGGGGAACTATGGCTACACCTTC

J: TRBJ1-1
size: NA
V: TRBV19
D: NA
CDR3: CASSWDPRTEAFF
DNA: TGTGCCAGTAGTTGGGACCCCAGGACTGAAGCTTTCTTT

J: TRBJ2-7
size: once
V: TRBV15
D: NA
CDR3: CATRPSDTGDYEQYF
DNA: TGTGCCACCAGACCATCAGACACGGGGGACTACGAGCAGTACTTC

J: TRBJ2-7
size: NA
V: TRBV28
D: NA
CDR3: CASSPPDKSSTGEQYF
DNA: TGTGCCAGCAGCCCCCCGGACAAATCTAGCACCGGCGAGCAGTACTTC

J: TRBJ1-2
size: NA
V: TRBV20-1
D: NA
CDR3: CSASLGGYGYTF
DNA: TGCAGTGCTAGTCTGGGGGGCTATGGCTACACCTTC

J: TRBJ2-2
size: once
V: TRBV2
D: NA
CDR3: CASSEAQGGTGELFF
DNA: TGTGCCAGCAGTGAAGCGCAAGGGGGAACCGGGGAGCTGTTTTTT

J: TRBJ2-1
size: NA
V: TRBV4-2
D: TRBD2
CDR3: CATAGDSGSYNEQFF
DNA: TGTGCCACCGCGGGGGATAGCGGGTCCTACAATGAGCAGTTCTTC

J: TRBJ2-2
size: NA
V: TRBV18
D: NA
CDR3: CASSPQDTVLNTGELFF
DNA: TGTGCCAGCTCACCACAAGACACAGTCTTGAACACCGGGGAGCTGTTTTTT

J: TRBJ2-7
size: NA
V: TRBV7-2
D: NA
CDR3: CASSVLANEQYF
DNA: TGTGCCAGCAGCGTTCTAGCGAACGAGCAGTACTTC

J: TRBJ1-5
size: NA
V: TRBV6-5
D: NA
CDR3: CASSYSLAQPQHF
DNA: TGTGCCAGCAGTTACTCGTTGGCACAGCCCCAGCATTTT

J: TRBJ1-5
size: few
V: TRBV4-1
D: NA
CDR3: CASSQVQFGDRNQPQHF
DNA: TGCGCCAGCAGCCAAGTTCAGTTCGGGGATCGCAATCAGCCCCAGCATTTT

J: TRBJ1-1
size: NA
V: TRBV27
D: TRBD1
CDR3: CASSLTGSVTEAFF
DNA: TGTGCCAGCAGTCTGACAGGGTCGGTCACTGAAGCTTTCTTT

J: TRBJ2-7
size: NA
V: TRBV7-2
D: TRBD1
CDR3: CASSLAGTGGYEQYF
DNA: TGTGCCAGCAGCTTAGCCGGGACAGGGGGCTACGAGCAGTACTTC

J: TRBJ2-6
size: once
V: TRBV30
D: TRBD1
CDR3: CAWSRDRLSSGANVLTF
DNA: TGTGCCTGGAGTCGGGACAGATTGAGCTCTGGGGCCAACGTCCTGACTTTC

J: TRBJ2-7
size: NA
V: TRBV21-1
D: NA
CDR3: CASSKKGCWEGHPCEQYF
DNA: TGTGCCAGCAGCAAAAAGGGGTGTTGGGAGGGCCATCCCTGCGAGCAGTACTTC

J: TRBJ1-6
size: NA
V: TRBV19
D: TRBD1
CDR3: CASSIGTGPNSPLHF
DNA: TGTGCCAGTAGTATCGGGACAGGGCCTAATTCACCCCTCCACTTT

J: TRBJ2-7
size: NA
V: TRBV7-8
D: TRBD2
CDR3: CASSPGGLAGYEQYF
DNA: TGTGCCAGCAGCCCGGGGGGACTAGCAGGCTACGAGCAGTACTTC

J: TRBJ1-1
size: NA
V: TRBV28
D: NA
CDR3: CASIGSWGTEAFF
DNA: TGTGCCAGCATTGGGTCGTGGGGGACTGAAGCTTTCTTT

J: TRBJ1-1
size: NA
V: TRBV19
D: TRBD1
CDR3: CASSMVGTGGTEAFF
DNA: TGTGCCAGTAGTATGGTAGGGACAGGGGGCACTGAAGCTTTCTTT

J: TRBJ2-2
size: NA
V: TRBV7-9
D: NA
CDR3: CASSTTGYTGELFF
DNA: TGTGCCAGCAGCACAACAGGGTACACCGGGGAGCTGTTTTTT

J: TRBJ2-7
size: NA
V: TRBV6-5
D: TRBD2
CDR3: CASRAGTSGGYEQYF
DNA: TGTGCCAGCAGGGCTGGGACTAGCGGGGGCTACGAGCAGTACTTC

J: TRBJ1-4
size: NA
V: TRBV5-6
D: NA
CDR3: CASSLVGDRRNNEKLFF
DNA: TGTGCCAGCAGCTTGGTGGGAGACAGACGCAATAATGAAAAACTGTTTTTT

J: TRBJ1-2
size: NA
V: TRBV6-5
D: NA
CDR3: CATSQGPDNYGYTF
DNA: TGTGCCACCTCGCAGGGTCCCGATAACTATGGCTACACCTTC

J: TRBJ1-6
size: NA
V: TRBV19
D: TRBD1
CDR3: CASSRGQGDSPLHF
DNA: TGTGCCAGTAGCCGGGGACAGGGAGACTCACCCCTCCACTTT

J: TRBJ1-5
size: NA
V: TRBV7-8
D: NA
CDR3: CASSRQNQPQHF
DNA: TGTGCCAGCAGCCGACAGAATCAGCCCCAGCATTTT

J: TRBJ2-2
size: NA
V: TRBV2
D: TRBD2
CDR3: CASSPSGGAGELFF
DNA: TGTGCCAGCAGTCCTAGCGGAGGGGCCGGGGAGCTGTTTTTT

J: TRBJ1-3
size: NA
V: TRBV28
D: NA
CDR3: CATGVRPSGNTIYF
DNA: TGTGCCACAGGCGTCCGTCCTTCTGGAAACACCATATATTTT

J: TRBJ2-3
size: NA
V: TRBV15
D: TRBD2
CDR3: CATSSRVLGRGGMDTQYF
DNA: TGTGCCACCAGCAGCAGAGTCCTTGGGCGGGGGGGCATGGATACGCAGTATTTT

J: TRBJ2-7
size: NA
V: TRBV6-5
D: NA
CDR3: CASSYRQGPPYEQYF
DNA: TGTGCCAGCAGTTACCGGCAGGGACCTCCCTACGAGCAGTACTTC

J: TRBJ1-2
size: NA
V: TRBV18
D: NA
CDR3: CASSPTAAHYGYTF
DNA: TGTGCCAGCTCACCTACCGCGGCGCACTATGGCTACACCTTC